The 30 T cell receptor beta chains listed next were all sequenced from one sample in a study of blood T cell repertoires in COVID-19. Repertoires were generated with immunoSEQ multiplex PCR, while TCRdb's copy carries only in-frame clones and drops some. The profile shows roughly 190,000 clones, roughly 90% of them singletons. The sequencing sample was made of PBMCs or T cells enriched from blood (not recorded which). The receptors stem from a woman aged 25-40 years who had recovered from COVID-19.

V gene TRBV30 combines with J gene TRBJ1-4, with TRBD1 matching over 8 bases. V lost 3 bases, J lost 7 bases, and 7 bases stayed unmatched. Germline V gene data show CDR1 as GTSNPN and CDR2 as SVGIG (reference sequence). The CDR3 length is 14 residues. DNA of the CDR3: TGTGCCTGGAGAGTACAGGGGGGCGGTGAAAAACTGTTTTTT. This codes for CAWRVQGGGEKLFF.

The CDR3 here is CASSQRQGLQEKLFF. CDR3 DNA: TGCGCCAGCAGCCAACGACAGGGACTCCAGGAAAAACTGTTTTTT. V is TRBV5-1 and J is TRBJ1-4, with 7 bases identical to TRBD1. The germline V gene encodes CDR1 SGHRS and CDR2 YFSETQ. With V trimmed by 4 bases and J by 8 bases, 11 bases remained unmatched. The length of the CDR3 is 15 residues.

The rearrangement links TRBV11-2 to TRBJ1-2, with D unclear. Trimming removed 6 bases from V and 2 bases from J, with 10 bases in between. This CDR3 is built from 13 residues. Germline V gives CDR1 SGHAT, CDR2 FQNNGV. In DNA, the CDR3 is TGTGCCAGCAGTCTTGATGAGAACTATGGCTACACCTTC. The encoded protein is CASSLDENYGYTF.

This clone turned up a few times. Here the CDR3 DNA reads TGTGCCAGCAGCCCCCGGACTAGCGAGAACACCGGGGAGCTGTTTTTT. Translated, it gives CASSPRTSENTGELFF. The chain employs TRBV9 and TRBJ2-2; 9 bases agree with TRBD2. The CDR3 runs 16 residues. V gave up 4 bases and J gave up 1 base; unmatched junction bases: 5. The germline gives CDR1 SGDLS, CDR2 YYNGEE.

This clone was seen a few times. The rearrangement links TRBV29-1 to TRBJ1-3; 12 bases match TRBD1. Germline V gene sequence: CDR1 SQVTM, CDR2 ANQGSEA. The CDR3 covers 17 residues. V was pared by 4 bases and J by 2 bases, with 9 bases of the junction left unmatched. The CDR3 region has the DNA TGCAGCGTTGCCGGGACAGGGGGCGGATTCGCTGGAAACACCATATATTTT. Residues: CSVAGTGGGFAGNTIYF.

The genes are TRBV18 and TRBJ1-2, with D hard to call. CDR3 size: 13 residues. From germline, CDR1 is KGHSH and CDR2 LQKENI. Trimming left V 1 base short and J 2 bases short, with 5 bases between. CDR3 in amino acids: CASSPQENYGYTF. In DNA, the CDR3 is TGTGCCAGCTCACCACAGGAGAACTATGGCTACACCTTC.

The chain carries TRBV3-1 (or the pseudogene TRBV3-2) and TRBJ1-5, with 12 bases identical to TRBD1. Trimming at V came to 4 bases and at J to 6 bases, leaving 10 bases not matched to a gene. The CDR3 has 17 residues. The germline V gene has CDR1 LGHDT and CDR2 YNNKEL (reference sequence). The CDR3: CASSPLPGTGGSQPQHF. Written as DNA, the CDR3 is TGTGCCAGCAGCCCTCTCCCCGGGACAGGGGGCAGTCAGCCCCAGCATTTT.

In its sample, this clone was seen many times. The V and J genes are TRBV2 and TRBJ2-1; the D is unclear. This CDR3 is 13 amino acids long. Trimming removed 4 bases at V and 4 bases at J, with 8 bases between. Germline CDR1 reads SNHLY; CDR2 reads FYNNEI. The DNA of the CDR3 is TGTGCCAGCAGTGCCAGGATTTACAATGAGCAGTTCTTC. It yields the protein CASSARIYNEQFF.

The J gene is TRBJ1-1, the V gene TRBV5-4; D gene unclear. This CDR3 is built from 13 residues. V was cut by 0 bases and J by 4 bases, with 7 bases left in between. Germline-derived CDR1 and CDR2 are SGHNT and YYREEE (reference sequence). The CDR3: CASSLGPGTEAFF. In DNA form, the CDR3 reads TGTGCCAGCAGCTTGGGTCCCGGCACTGAAGCTTTCTTT.

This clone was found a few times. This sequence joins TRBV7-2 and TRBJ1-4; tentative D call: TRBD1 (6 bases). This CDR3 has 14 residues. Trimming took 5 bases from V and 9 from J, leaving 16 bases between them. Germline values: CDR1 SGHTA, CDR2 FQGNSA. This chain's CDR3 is CASSPETGHQKLFF. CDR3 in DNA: TGTGCCAGCAGCCCTGAGACAGGCCACCAAAAACTGTTTTTT.

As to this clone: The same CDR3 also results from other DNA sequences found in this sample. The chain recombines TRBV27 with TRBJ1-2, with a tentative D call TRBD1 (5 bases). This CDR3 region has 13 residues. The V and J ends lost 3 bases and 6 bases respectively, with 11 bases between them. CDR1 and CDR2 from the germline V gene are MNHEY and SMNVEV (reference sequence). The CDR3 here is CASSFSGGDGYTF. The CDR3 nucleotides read TGTGCCAGCAGTTTTTCGGGGGGGGATGGCTACACCTTC.

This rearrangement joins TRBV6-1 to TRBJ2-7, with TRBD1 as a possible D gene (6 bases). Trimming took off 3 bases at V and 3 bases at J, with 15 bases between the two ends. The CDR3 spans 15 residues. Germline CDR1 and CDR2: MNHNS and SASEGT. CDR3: CASSEETGFIYEQYF. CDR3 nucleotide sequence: TGTGCCAGCAGTGAGGAGACAGGCTTCATCTACGAGCAGTACTTC.

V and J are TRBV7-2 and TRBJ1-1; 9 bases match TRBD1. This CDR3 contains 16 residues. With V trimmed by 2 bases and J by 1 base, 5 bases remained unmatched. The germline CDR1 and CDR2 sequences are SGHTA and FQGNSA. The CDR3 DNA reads TGTGCCAGCAGCTTAAGGGACAGGGACTCGAACACTGAAGCTTTCTTT. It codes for CASSLRDRDSNTEAFF.

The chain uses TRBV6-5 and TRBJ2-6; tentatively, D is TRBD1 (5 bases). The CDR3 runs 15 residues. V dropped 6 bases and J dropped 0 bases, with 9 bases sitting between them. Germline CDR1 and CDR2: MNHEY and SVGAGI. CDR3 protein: CASRPGSSGANVLTF. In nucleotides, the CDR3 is TGTGCCAGCAGACCAGGGTCCTCTGGGGCCAACGTCCTGACTTTC.

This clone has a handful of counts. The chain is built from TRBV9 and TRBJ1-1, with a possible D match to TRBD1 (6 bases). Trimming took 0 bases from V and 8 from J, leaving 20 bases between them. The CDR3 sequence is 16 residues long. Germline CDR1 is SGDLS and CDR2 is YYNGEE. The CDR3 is CASSVGPLGGAYEAFF. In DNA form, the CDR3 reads TGTGCCAGCAGCGTAGGTCCCTTGGGGGGGGCATACGAAGCTTTCTTT. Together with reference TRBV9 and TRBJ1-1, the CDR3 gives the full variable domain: DSGVTQTPKHLITATGQRVTLRCSPRSGDLSVYWYQQSLDQGLQFLIQYYNGEERAKGNILERFSAQQFPDLHSELNLSSLELGDSALYFCASSVGPLGGAYEAFFGQGTRLTVV.

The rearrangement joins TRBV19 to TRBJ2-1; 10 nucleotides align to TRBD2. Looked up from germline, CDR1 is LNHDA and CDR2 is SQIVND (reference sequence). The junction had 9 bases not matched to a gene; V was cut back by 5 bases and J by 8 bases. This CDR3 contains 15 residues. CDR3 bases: TGTGCCAGTAGTGTAATAGCGGGAGGTGTGGATGAGCAGTTCTTC. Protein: CASSVIAGGVDEQFF.

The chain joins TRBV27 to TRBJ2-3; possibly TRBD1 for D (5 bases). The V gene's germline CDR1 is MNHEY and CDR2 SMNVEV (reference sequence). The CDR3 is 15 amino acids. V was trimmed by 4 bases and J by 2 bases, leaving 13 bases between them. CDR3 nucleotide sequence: TGTGCCAGCAGTTCCCACCGACAGTCCACAGATACGCAGTATTTT. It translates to CASSSHRQSTDTQYF.

This chain's CDR3 is CASSLSPGNTGELFF. CDR3 nucleotides: TGCGCCAGCAGCCTATCCCCCGGGAACACCGGGGAGCTGTTTTTT. This rearrangement joins TRBV4-1 to TRBJ2-2; D unclear. With 4 bases removed from V and 1 base from J, the gap between germline ends came to 10 bases. The CDR3 has 15 residues. Germline CDR1 is MGHRA and CDR2 is YSYEKL.

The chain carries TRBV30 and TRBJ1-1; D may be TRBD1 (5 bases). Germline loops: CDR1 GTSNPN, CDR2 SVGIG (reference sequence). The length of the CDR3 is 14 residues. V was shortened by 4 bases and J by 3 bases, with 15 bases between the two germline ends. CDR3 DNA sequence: TGTGCCTGGAAGACAGCTTATTCGCACACTGAAGCTTTCTTT. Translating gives CAWKTAYSHTEAFF.

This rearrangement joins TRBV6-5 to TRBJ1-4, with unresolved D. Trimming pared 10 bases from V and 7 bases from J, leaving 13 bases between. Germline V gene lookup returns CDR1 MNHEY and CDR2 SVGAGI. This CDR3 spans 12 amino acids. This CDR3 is CATGLRVEKLFF. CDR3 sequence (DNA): TGTGCCACCGGACTTAGAGTTGAAAAACTGTTTTTT.

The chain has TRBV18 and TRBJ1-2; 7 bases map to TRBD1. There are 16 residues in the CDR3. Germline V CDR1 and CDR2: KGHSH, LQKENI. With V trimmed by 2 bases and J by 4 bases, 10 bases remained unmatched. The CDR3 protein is CASSPAGTADFYGYTF. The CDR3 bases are TGTGCCAGCTCACCAGCCGGGACAGCAGATTTCTATGGCTACACCTTC.

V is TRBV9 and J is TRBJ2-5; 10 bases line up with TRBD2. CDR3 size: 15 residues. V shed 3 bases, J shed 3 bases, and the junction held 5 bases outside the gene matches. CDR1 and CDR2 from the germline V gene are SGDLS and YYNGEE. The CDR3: CASSDHGTSEETQYF. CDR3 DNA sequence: TGTGCCAGCAGCGACCACGGGACTAGCGAAGAGACCCAGTACTTC.

CDR3 nucleotide sequence: TGTGCAAGTCGCCCGAGGACAGGGATGAACACTGAAGCTTTCTTT. Translated: CASRPRTGMNTEAFF. The chain joins TRBV12-2 to TRBJ1-1; the table's D call of TRBD1 was not tested on the DNA. TRBV12-2 is reported as a pseudogene. The CDR3 totals 15 residues.

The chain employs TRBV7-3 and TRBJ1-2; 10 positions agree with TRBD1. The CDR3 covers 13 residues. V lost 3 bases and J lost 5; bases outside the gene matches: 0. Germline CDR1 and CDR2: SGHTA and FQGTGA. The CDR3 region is CASSLGQGYGYTF. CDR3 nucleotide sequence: TGTGCCAGCAGCTTGGGACAGGGGTATGGCTACACCTTC.

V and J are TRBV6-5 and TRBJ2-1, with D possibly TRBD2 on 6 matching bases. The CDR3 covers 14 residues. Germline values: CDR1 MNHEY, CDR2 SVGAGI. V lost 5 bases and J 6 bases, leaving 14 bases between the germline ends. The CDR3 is CASSPQRESNEQFF. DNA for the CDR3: TGTGCCAGCAGTCCCCAACGGGAGAGCAATGAGCAGTTCTTC.

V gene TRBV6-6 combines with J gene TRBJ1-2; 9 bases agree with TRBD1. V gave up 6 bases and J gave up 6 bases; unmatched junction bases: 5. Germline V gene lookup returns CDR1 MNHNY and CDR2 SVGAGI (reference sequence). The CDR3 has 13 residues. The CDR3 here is CASSRDRADGYTF. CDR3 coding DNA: TGTGCCAGCAGCCGGGACAGGGCAGATGGCTACACCTTC.

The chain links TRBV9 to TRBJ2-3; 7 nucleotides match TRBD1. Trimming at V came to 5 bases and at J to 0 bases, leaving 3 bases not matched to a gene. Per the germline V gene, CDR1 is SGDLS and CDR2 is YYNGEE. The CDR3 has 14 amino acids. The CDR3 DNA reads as TGTGCCAGCAGTTCGGACAGGAGCACAGATACGCAGTATTTT. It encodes CASSSDRSTDTQYF.

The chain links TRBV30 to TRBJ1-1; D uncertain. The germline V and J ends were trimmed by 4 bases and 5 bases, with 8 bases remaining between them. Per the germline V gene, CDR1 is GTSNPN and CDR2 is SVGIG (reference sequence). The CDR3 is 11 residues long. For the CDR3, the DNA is TGTGCCTGGAATCACGAGACTGAAGCTTTCTTT. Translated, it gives CAWNHETEAFF. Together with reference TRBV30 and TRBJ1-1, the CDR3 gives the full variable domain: SQTIHQWPATLVQPVGSPLSLECTVEGTSNPNLYWYRQAAGRGLQLLFYSVGIGQISSEVPQNLSASRPQDRQFILSSKKLLLSDSGFYLCAWNHETEAFFGQGTRLTVV.

This chain's CDR3 is CASRGGVAGLGEQYF. CDR3 sequence (DNA): TGTGCCAGCAGGGGGGGGGTAGCCGGCTTGGGCGAGCAGTACTTC. The chain links TRBV3-1 (or the pseudogene TRBV3-2) to TRBJ2-7; 7 nucleotides align to TRBD2. J was trimmed by 6 bases and V by 6 bases; bases with no gene match: 14. This CDR3 contains 15 residues. Germline assignment: CDR1 LGHDT and CDR2 YNNKEL (reference sequence).

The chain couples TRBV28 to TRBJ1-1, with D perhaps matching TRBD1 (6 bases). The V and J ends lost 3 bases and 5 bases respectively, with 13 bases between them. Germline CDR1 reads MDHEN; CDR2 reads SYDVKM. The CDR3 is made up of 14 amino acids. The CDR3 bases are TGTGCCAGCAGTTTTATAGGGGGAGAGACTGAAGCTTTCTTT. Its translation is CASSFIGGETEAFF.